This T cell receptor (beta chain) was captured by sequencing in a study of blood T cell repertoires in COVID-19. About the study: Acute and convalescent COVID-19 samples came from the United States, Italy and Spain.

Trimming removed 5 bases from V and 7 bases from J, with 9 bases in between. The CDR3 runs to 12 residues. Germline lookup yields CDR1 MNHEY and CDR2 SVGEGT. The table came from immunoSEQ multiplex PCR; TCRdb's copy has only in-frame clones and leaves some out. The table shows about 87,000 clones, with more than 85% occurring only once. This sequence originates from a man aged 35 to 55 with acute or convalescent COVID-19. Sequences were obtained from peripheral blood. This chain uses TRBV6-2 or TRBV6-3 with TRBJ1-5; D unresolved. CDR3 sequence reads: CASSRLVQPQHF. The DNA of the CDR3 is TGTGCCAGCAGTCGCCTAGTACAGCCCCAGCATTTT.